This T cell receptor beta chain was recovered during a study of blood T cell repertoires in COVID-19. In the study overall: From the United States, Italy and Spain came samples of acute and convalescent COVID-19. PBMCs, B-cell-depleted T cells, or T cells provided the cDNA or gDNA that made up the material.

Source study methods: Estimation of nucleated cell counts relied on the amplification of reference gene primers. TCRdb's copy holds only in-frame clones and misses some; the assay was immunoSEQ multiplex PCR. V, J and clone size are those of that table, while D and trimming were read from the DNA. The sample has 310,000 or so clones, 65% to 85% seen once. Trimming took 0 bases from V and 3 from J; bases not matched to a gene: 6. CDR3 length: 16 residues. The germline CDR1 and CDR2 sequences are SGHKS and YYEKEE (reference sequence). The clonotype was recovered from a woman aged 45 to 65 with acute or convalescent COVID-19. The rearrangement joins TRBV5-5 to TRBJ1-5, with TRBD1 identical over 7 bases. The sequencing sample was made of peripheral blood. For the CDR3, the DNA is TGTGCCAGCAGCTTGGGCGCGACAGGGAACAATCAGCCCCAGCATTTT. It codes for CASSLGATGNNQPQHF.